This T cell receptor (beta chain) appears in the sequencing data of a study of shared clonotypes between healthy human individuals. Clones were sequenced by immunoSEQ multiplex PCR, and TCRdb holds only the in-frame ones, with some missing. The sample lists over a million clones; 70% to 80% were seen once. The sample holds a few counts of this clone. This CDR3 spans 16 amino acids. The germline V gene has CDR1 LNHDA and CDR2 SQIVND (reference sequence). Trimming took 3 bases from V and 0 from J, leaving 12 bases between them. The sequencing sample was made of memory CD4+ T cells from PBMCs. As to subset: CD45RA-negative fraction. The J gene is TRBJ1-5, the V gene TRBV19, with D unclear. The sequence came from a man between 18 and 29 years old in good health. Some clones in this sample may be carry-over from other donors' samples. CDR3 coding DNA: TGTGCCAGTAGTATCAAGGCCAGAGATAGCAATCAGCCCCAGCATTTT. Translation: CASSIKARDSNQPQHF.